These T cell receptor beta chains were read from a single sample in a study of blood T cell repertoires in COVID-19. Sequencing was performed with immunoSEQ multiplex PCR; in TCRdb, only in-frame clones are kept and a portion is missing. The sample shows more than 10,000 clones, over 75% of them seen only once. Sequenced material: peripheral blood. These receptors all stem from a human donor in a cohort sampled during active COVID-19. The CDR3 runs from the conserved cysteine through the conserved F or W.

>TRBJ2-7|TRBV11-3
CASSFGAAVSYEQYF
>TRBJ2-1|TRBV10-3
CAIKGSGGSNAEQFF
>TRBJ2-7|TRBV6-5
CARAGRISYEQYF
>TRBJ2-7|TRBV6-2/TRBV6-3
CASSSLDTGRDEQYF
>TRBJ1-1|TRBV7-9
CASSLPGNTEAFF
>TRBJ2-7|TRBV7-9
CASSLGLRGEQYF
>TRBJ2-1|TRBV10-3
CAISAQGEDYNEQFF
>TRBJ2-2|TRBV5-1
CASSLGTGYNTGELFF
>TRBJ2-7|TRBV27
CASQDRGALEQYF
>TRBJ1-4|TRBV27
CASREEGTGERKLFF
>TRBJ2-7|TRBV6-2/TRBV6-3
CASSYSERGSSYEQYF
>TRBJ2-2|TRBV11-2
CASSSTGAGAMNTGELFF
>TRBJ1-2|TRBV28
CASSLSDRGDGYTF
>TRBJ2-3|TRBV2
CACSGRGGEDTQYF
>TRBJ1-4|TRBV4-3
CASSLATGINEKLFF
>TRBJ2-7|TRBV2
CASEGALGYEQYF
>TRBJ2-6|TRBV7-9
CASSPWRDVSGANVLTF
>TRBJ2-5|TRBV2
CASSGPGLAGGPGETQYF
>TRBJ2-7|TRBV12-3/TRBV12-4
CASSRMTGNEQYF
>TRBJ2-7|TRBV6-2/TRBV6-3
CASSVAGGPYEQYF
>TRBJ1-2|TRBV5-6
CASSDTGSPHGYTF
>TRBJ2-1|TRBV12-3/TRBV12-4
CASRVLGGNEQFF
>TRBJ2-3|TRBV6-4
CASSDSWVAGDTQYF
>TRBJ1-3|TRBV9
CASSVGQGGGNTIYF
>TRBJ1-2|TRBV12-5
CASAPPRDRGNYGYTF
>TRBJ1-1|TRBV5-1
CASSQGTANTEAFF
>TRBJ2-1|TRBV7-2
CASSSGLPGNEQFF
>TRBJ1-2|TRBV28
CASSYQNYGYTF
>TRBJ2-1|TRBV18
CASSPLGGVGGYNEQFF
>TRBJ2-5|TRBV7-6
CASSTRSAETQYF
>TRBJ1-2|TRBV9
CASSVGQGRYGYTF
>TRBJ2-1|TRBV6-5
CASSFKRGGVEQFF
>TRBJ1-5|TRBV2
CASTQGSGNQPQHF
>TRBJ1-1|TRBV11-2
CASSLNPTGGLTEAFF
>TRBJ1-1|TRBV29-1
CSATRTGNTEAFF
>TRBJ1-2|TRBV30
CAWSVLRQGAQGYTF
>TRBJ2-3|TRBV6-5
CASSIGGTTDTQYF
>TRBJ2-2|TRBV10-1
CASSRDSNTGELFF
>TRBJ1-5|TRBV10-3
CAIKAAGQPQHF
>TRBJ2-1|TRBV11-2
CASSLIGGSYNEQFF
>TRBJ2-2|TRBV3-1/TRBV3-2
CASSQYKTSGVEGELFF
>TRBJ2-7|TRBV5-6
CASNKDFSSYEQYF
>TRBJ2-1|TRBV5-1
CASSLTSSYNEQFF
>TRBJ2-1|TRBV14
CASSQAGKQFF
>TRBJ2-1|TRBV7-8
CASRSGLLLHNEQFF
>TRBJ2-1|TRBV7-9
CASSLIGSSYNEQFF
>TRBJ2-2|TRBV18
CASSPPLAGGASTGELFF
>TRBJ1-1|TRBV5-3
CARSNRGGNRNEGTEAFF
>TRBJ1-6|TRBV18
CASSPATGAVALHF
>TRBJ2-3|TRBV5-5
CASSFRLAGSDTQYF
>TRBJ1-5|TRBV12-3/TRBV12-4
CASSNQGIGPQHF
>TRBJ2-2|TRBV15
CATSRELANTGELFF
>TRBJ2-7|TRBV3-1/TRBV3-2
CASSLGDSSYEQYF
>TRBJ2-1|TRBV7-2
CASSTHRGFSSYNEQFF
>TRBJ1-1|TRBV5-4
CASSLGRDSAEAFF
>TRBJ1-2|TRBV3-1/TRBV3-2
CASSQSRLDYGYTF
>TRBJ2-1|TRBV18
CASSRTVADNEQFF
>TRBJ1-2|TRBV5-4
CASSLGTGEAYGYTF
>TRBJ2-3|TRBV7-2
CASSLVWTASTDTQYF
>TRBJ2-5|TRBV19
CASSYSGTGFQETQYF